Below, 9 T cell receptor beta chains from the same sample are listed, as sequenced in a study of T cell changes during pregnancy in multiple sclerosis. Some clones are missing from TCRdb's copy, which holds only in-frame ones; the method was immunoSEQ multiplex PCR. Of about 72,000 clones listed, 90% to 95% are singletons. This sample comprised peripheral blood, obtained in the third trimester of pregnancy. The receptors here all came from a female donor in good health, enrolled as a control in a pregnancy study.

The chain joins TRBV19 to TRBJ2-7; a possible D gene is TRBD2 (6 bases). This CDR3 region has 17 residues. Germline V gene sequence: CDR1 LNHDA, CDR2 SQIVND (reference sequence). The CDR3 DNA sequence: TGTGCTCGTGGAAGAGCTGATTGGCGGGACTTATCCTACGAGCAGTACTTC. Translating gives CARGRADWRDLSYEQYF.

J is TRBJ2-3 and V is TRBV7-2; 7 bases fit TRBD2. The V gene end was trimmed by 1 base and the J gene end by 1 base; junction bases not matched to a gene: 8. Germline loops: CDR1 SGHTA, CDR2 FQGNSA. The CDR3 contains 17 residues. The CDR3 protein is CASSLEGREWGTDTQYF. As DNA, the CDR3 is TGTGCCAGCAGCTTAGAAGGGCGGGAGTGGGGCACAGATACGCAGTATTTT.

CDR3 sequence reads: CASSPTANTEAFF. CDR3 DNA sequence: TGTGCCAGCAGCCCTACAGCGAACACTGAAGCTTTCTTT. The chain recombines TRBV7-2 with TRBJ1-1; D gene uncertain. The CDR3 has 13 amino acids. V was trimmed by 5 bases and J by 1 base, leaving 8 bases between them. Germline-derived CDR1 and CDR2 are SGHTA and FQGNSA.

V and J are TRBV19 and TRBJ2-6; TRBD1 matches at 8 bases. Germline CDR1 reads LNHDA; CDR2 reads SQIVND (reference sequence). Losses at the gene ends were 5 bases for V and 2 bases for J; bases not matched to a gene: 5. CDR3 length: 16 amino acids. As DNA, the CDR3 is TGTGCCAGTAGTCCCGACAGGGGAACTGGGGCCAACGTCCTGACTTTC. This gives the protein CASSPDRGTGANVLTF.

This clone came up once. The chain joins TRBV5-1 to TRBJ2-2; D is undetermined. The ends were cut back, 4 bases at V and 2 bases at J, with 12 bases in the middle. The germline V gene encodes CDR1 SGHRS and CDR2 YFSETQ. The CDR3 totals 15 residues. The CDR3 spells CASSPYSRNTGELFF. CDR3 nucleotides: TGCGCCAGCAGCCCCTATTCTAGAAACACCGGGGAGCTGTTTTTT.

The rearrangement joins TRBV28 to TRBJ1-4, with TRBD1 as a possible D gene (5 bases). The germline V gene has CDR1 MDHEN and CDR2 SYDVKM. The V gene lost 6 bases and the J gene lost 0 bases, with 14 bases spanning the gap. The length of the CDR3 is 16 residues. Here the CDR3 reads CASSYNRISTNEKLFF. As DNA, the CDR3 is TGTGCCAGCAGCTATAACAGGATCTCAACTAATGAAAAACTGTTTTTT.

The chain combines TRBV5-4 with TRBJ1-3; D not resolved. Germline CDR1 SGHNT, CDR2 YYREEE (reference sequence). The V and J ends lost 0 bases and 2 bases respectively, with 9 bases between them. The CDR3 extends over 15 amino acids. CDR3 residues: CASSLDGRAGNTIYF. The CDR3 nucleotides are TGTGCCAGCAGCTTGGATGGGAGGGCTGGAAACACCATATATTTT.

The table lists this clone with a few counts. The rearrangement uses TRBV7-8 and TRBJ2-2; the D gene is possibly TRBD2 (6 bases). The germline gives CDR1 SGHVS, CDR2 FQNEAQ. V lost 8 bases and J 2 bases, leaving 18 bases between the germline ends. The CDR3 runs to 16 residues. The chain's CDR3 is CASRRGLSHNTGELFF. The CDR3 coding sequence is TGTGCCAGCCGGAGGGGCCTGTCGCACAACACCGGGGAGCTGTTTTTT.

V and J are TRBV4-3 and TRBJ2-2; D remains unclear. V was shortened by 1 base and J by 0 bases, with 9 bases between the two germline ends. This CDR3 is built from 16 residues. CDR1 is LGHNA and CDR2 is YSLEER in the germline V gene. Here the CDR3 reads CASSQGLVANTGELFF. The CDR3 region has the DNA TGCGCCAGCAGCCAAGGACTTGTCGCGAACACCGGGGAGCTGTTTTTT.